The clone carrying this T cell receptor (beta chain) was seen repeatedly, ten times or more. Its antigen is still unknown. This entry belongs to a study of post-analysis software for immune sequencing data. About the research overall: There were relapsing-remitting, secondary progressive and progressive-relapsing multiple sclerosis among the disease courses included.

V lost 6 bases, J lost 5 bases, and 6 bases stayed unmatched. CDR3 length equals 12 residues. CDR1 and CDR2 (germline): SQVTM, ANQGSEA. Every TCR beta cDNA library bore unique molecular identifiers. The source material, 1 to 10 million T cells, gave rise to about 500,000 cDNA molecules. TCRdb ran MiXCR on the PCR reads and lists one entry per CDR3 protein. The sample has about 820,000 distinct CDR3 sequences; approximately 50% are singletons. Study results and limitations: Same-batch preparations were strongly co-clustered by F measure. Patients with multiple sclerosis recorded significantly lower normalized Chao1 diversity than controls, the study found. Controls had lower frequencies than patients of 4 or 5 TRBV segments, which included TRBV5-6, TRBV5-1 and TRBV20-1.

The V and J genes are TRBV29-1 and TRBJ2-5; 7 bases are shared with TRBD1. The source material was blood. This receptor was taken from a girl between 10 and 17 years old with multiple sclerosis. The CDR3 reads CSVGTARETQYF. CDR3 coding DNA: TGCAGCGTGGGGACAGCGCGGGAGACCCAGTACTTC.